This T cell receptor beta chain was recovered during a study of graft-versus-host responses after intestinal transplantation. Study information: Tacrolimus plus steroids were given to all recipients for 2 to 4 years, preceded by anti-thymocyte globulin induction. Whole-study findings and limits: The authors found GvH clones in recipient marrow, some appearing first in ileum or blood. Within the allografts of patients who had graft-donor T cell macrochimerism, graft-versus-host to host-versus-graft clonal ratios were high.

Plating combined 200,000 CFSE-labeled responder cells with 200,000 irradiated, violet-dye-labeled stimulator cells. Proliferating CFSE-low CD3+CD4+ and CD3+CD8+ responders were sorted after the reaction. This clone was counted between two and nine times. Produced via immunoSEQ multiplex PCR; TCRdb's table is partial and in-frame only. The table includes some 19,000 clones, roughly two fifths detected once. Trimming pared 1 base from V and 2 bases from J, leaving 12 bases between. CDR3 length equals 15 residues. Germline values: CDR1 SGHVS, CDR2 FQNEAQ. The material sequenced was alloreactive CD8+ T cells from a mixed lymphocyte reaction culture, taken before intestinal transplant. Subset described: CFSE-low proliferating T cells sorted from roughly 6-day pre-transplant mixed lymphocyte reaction (GvH or HvG direction). The rearrangement links TRBV7-8 to TRBJ2-7; D is unresolved. This clonotype originated in a human patient who received an intestinal transplant. CDR3 coding DNA: TGTGCCAGCAGCTTAGTAGGCGGTCCCCCCTACGAGCAGTACTTC. As protein: CASSLVGGPPYEQYF.